These T cell receptor beta chains were read from a single sample in a study of molecular identifiers for immune sequencing clone quantification. TCRdb reprocessed the PCR reads via MiXCR and lists one record per CDR3 protein. The profile shows approximately 590,000 distinct CDR3 sequences, over 25% of them singletons. What was sequenced was naive CD8+ T cells from blood, with Jurkat cell RNA spiked in. The receptor source for this set is a human donor in good health. Some libraries in this study had Jurkat cell RNA spiked in. CDR3s include the opening cysteine and the closing phenylalanine or tryptophan. A D gene is named only where the DNA matches it firmly. Some rows mark clone size as missing; the rest say once, few, many or name a class of expanded clone.

d_gene | j_gene | abundance | v_gene | CDR3nt | CDR3aa
. | TRBJ2-3 | few | TRBV21-1 | TGTGCCAGCAGCGGACTGAGGGGGGCCTTAGATACGCAGTATTTT | CASSGLRGALDTQYF
. | TRBJ2-1 | . | TRBV11-3 | TGTGCCAGCAGCTTACAAATTGGGAATGAGCAGTTCTTC | CASSLQIGNEQFF
. | TRBJ2-2 | few | TRBV3-2 | TGTGCCAGCAGCCGAGGATCGGGACTAGCGGGAAAAACGAACACCGGGGAGCTGTTTTTT | CASSRGSGLAGKTNTGELFF
TRBD2 | TRBJ2-5 | . | TRBV2 | TGTGCCAGCAGTGGGCTAGCGGCTAAAGAGCCCCAGCCCTTC | CASSGLAAKEPQPF
. | TRBJ2-1 | many | TRBV4-2 | TGTGCCAGCAGCCAAGAGGAAAGGGAAAATGAGCAGTTCTTC | CASSQEERENEQFF
TRBD2 | TRBJ2-5 | . | TRBV12-3/TRBV12-4 | TGTGCCAGCAGTTCTAGCGGGTCTTACCAAGAGACCCAGTACTTC | CASSSSGSYQETQYF
. | TRBJ1-4 | . | TRBV7-9 | TGTGCCACAGACAGGCCAACTAATGAAAAACTGTTTTTT | CATDRPTNEKLFF
TRBD2 | TRBJ2-7 | few | TRBV6-1 | TGTGCCAGCCGGGGGGGTGGGGAGCAGTACTTC | CASRGGGEQYF
. | TRBJ1-1 | few | TRBV10-1 | TGCGCCAGCAGTGATACAGGGATGGGTACTGAAGCTTTCTTT | CASSDTGMGTEAFF
. | TRBJ2-5 | many | TRBV6-2/TRBV6-3 | TGTGCCAGCAGCTATTTTTTCGAGTACCAAGAGACCCAGTACTTC | CASSYFFEYQETQYF
TRBD1 | TRBJ1-2 | . | TRBV30 | TGTGCCTGGGGGGAAACAGGGGCTAGGGGCTACACCTTC | CAWGETGARGYTF
TRBD1 | TRBJ1-2 | . | TRBV3-1 | TGTGCCAGCAGGCCAACAGGGGGCGTTGGCTACACCTTC | CASRPTGGVGYTF
. | TRBJ2-1 | once | TRBV7-2 | TGCGCCAGCAGCCGATTTCGCCTCACCCGACTAGACCCTTACAATGAGCAGTTCTTC | CASSRFRLTRLDPYNEQFF
. | TRBJ2-3 | many | TRBV20-1 | TGCAGTGCTAGAGATTTTACGCCCGGATGGAGTACGCAGTATTTT | CSARDFTPGWSTQYF
. | TRBJ2-3 | few | TRBV7-9 | TGTGCCGGCAGCTCGCTCGGCGGGGTGAGCACAGATACGCAGTATTTT | CAGSSLGGVSTDTQYF
TRBD1 | TRBJ1-1 | . | TRBV5-1 | TGCGCCAGCAGCTTGATACAGGGGCAGAACACTGGAGCTTTCTTT | CASSLIQGQNTGAFF